The next 24 T cell receptor beta chains were all read from a single sample in a study of shared clonotypes between healthy human individuals. Clones were sequenced by immunoSEQ multiplex PCR, and TCRdb holds only the in-frame ones, with some missing. Of 300,000 to 400,000 clones listed, approximately 79% are singletons. Sequencing was carried out using memory CD4+ T cells sorted from blood. Subset noted: CD45RA-negative fraction. These receptors originate from a man aged 25-45 years in good health.

The chain couples TRBV28 to TRBJ1-4; D call uncertain. CDR3 length: 16 residues. In germline, CDR1 is MDHEN, CDR2 SYDVKM. The V end lost 5 bases, the J end lost 0 bases, and 13 bases lay between the germline ends. The CDR3 nucleotides read TGTGCCAGCAGTCGCCTCCTTACAGCAACTAATGAAAAACTGTTTTTT. Protein product: CASSRLLTATNEKLFF.

The chain has TRBV28 and TRBJ1-4; TRBD1 is a possible D gene (6 bases). The V end lost 5 bases, the J end lost 12 bases, and 22 bases lay between the germline ends. Germline CDR1 MDHEN, CDR2 SYDVKM. The CDR3 consists of 15 residues. The DNA for the CDR3 is TGTGCCAGCAGTCCTATGGGGGCAGGAGCTGCTGAACTGTTTTTT. It translates to CASSPMGAGAAELFF.

V usage is TRBV27 and J usage is TRBJ1-5; maybe TRBD1 (5 bases). The CDR3 totals 15 residues. Deletions cut 5 bases from V and 2 bases from J, with 13 bases between. Looked up from germline, CDR1 is MNHEY and CDR2 is SMNVEV (reference sequence). This chain's CDR3 is CASSTSGARNQPQHF. The CDR3 region has the DNA TGTGCCAGCAGTACGTCCGGGGCCCGCAATCAGCCCCAGCATTTT.

J is TRBJ2-2 and V is TRBV2; D possibly uses TRBD1 or TRBD2 (5 bases each). V lost 4 bases and J 0 bases, leaving 12 bases between the germline ends. The CDR3 sequence is 16 residues long. Germline CDR1 is SNHLY and CDR2 is FYNNEI. CDR3 loop: CASSVFGGANTGELFF. The CDR3 region has the DNA TGTGCCAGCAGTGTTTTTGGGGGTGCGAACACCGGGGAGCTGTTTTTT.

The chain joins TRBV18 to TRBJ2-2; 7 bases fit TRBD2. V dropped 6 bases and J dropped 5; count of bases not matched to a gene: 9. This CDR3 region has 15 residues. The V gene's germline CDR1 is KGHSH and CDR2 LQKENI. This CDR3 reads CASSAGREPTGELFF. Here the CDR3 DNA reads TGTGCCAGCTCGGCGGGGCGGGAGCCTACCGGGGAGCTGTTTTTT.

This clone was seen many times. The chain is built from TRBV5-4 and TRBJ2-1, with D unclear. Germline V lookup: CDR1 SGHNT, CDR2 YYREEE (reference sequence). The V gene lost 0 bases and the J gene lost 7 bases, with 8 bases spanning the gap. The CDR3 covers 13 residues. This CDR3 reads CASSLVLANEQFF. DNA for the CDR3: TGTGCCAGCAGCTTGGTCTTAGCAAATGAGCAGTTCTTC.

On this clone itself: Other DNA sequences within the sample encode an identical CDR3. The CDR3 here is CASSRYEQYF. CDR3 DNA sequence: TGTGCCAGCAGTCGGTACGAGCAGTACTTC. V usage is TRBV6-1 and J usage is TRBJ2-7; D is uncertain. The CDR3 covers 10 residues. In germline, CDR1 is MNHNS, CDR2 SASEGT. The ends were cut back, 5 bases at V and 4 bases at J, with 3 bases in the middle.

This chain links TRBV25-1 with TRBJ2-4; D might be TRBD2 (6 bases). Germline assignment: CDR1 MGHDK and CDR2 SYGVNS. The CDR3 has 18 residues. V lost 3 bases to trimming and J lost 1 base, with 19 bases between them. CDR3 in amino acids: CASSDPNGGRRAKNIQYF. The CDR3 DNA reads TGTGCCAGCAGTGACCCCAATGGGGGGAGGAGGGCCAAAAACATTCAGTACTTC.

The chain recombines TRBV14 with TRBJ2-3; 9 bases align to TRBD2. This CDR3 has 16 amino acids. The J segment lost 1 base and the V segment lost 4 bases, leaving 6 bases of the junction unmatched. Germline loops: CDR1 SGHDN, CDR2 FVKESK. The CDR3 here is CASSRGLALGTDTQYF. CDR3 nucleotides: TGTGCCAGCAGCCGTGGACTAGCGCTCGGCACAGATACGCAGTATTTT.

By share of the sample, this clone is medium-sized. V gene TRBV5-1 combines with J gene TRBJ2-3; D remains unclear. V lost 0 bases to trimming and J lost 1 base, with 9 bases between them. CDR3 length: 15 residues. Germline V gives CDR1 SGHRS, CDR2 YFSETQ. Written as DNA, the CDR3 is TGCGCCAGCAGCTTGGGGGAACGTGGCACAGATACGCAGTATTTT. It specifies CASSLGERGTDTQYF. The full variable domain, with the rest looked up from reference TRBV5-1 and TRBJ2-3, is KAGVTQTPRYLIKTRGQQVTLSCSPISGHRSVSWYQQTPGQGLQFLFEYFSETQRNKGNFPGRFSGRQFSNSRSEMNVSTLELGDSALYLCASSLGERGTDTQYFGPGTRLTVL.

The V and J genes are TRBV5-4 and TRBJ2-7; the match to TRBD2 covers 8 bases. The CDR3 is made up of 16 amino acids. With V trimmed by 0 bases and J by 3 bases, 8 bases remained unmatched. CDR1 is SGHNT, CDR2 YYREEE, per germline (reference sequence). CDR3 coding DNA: TGTGCCAGCAGCTTGGCCGGGGGGGGTGCTTACTACGAGCAGTACTTC. It yields the protein CASSLAGGGAYYEQYF.

The chain uses TRBV7-6 and TRBJ2-1; TRBD2 matches 9 bases. J gave up 8 bases and V 6 bases, and 8 bases lay outside the gene matches. Germline values: CDR1 SGHVS, CDR2 FNYEAQ. The CDR3 loop spans 14 amino acids. The CDR3 DNA reads TGTGCCAGCAGAAACCTAGCGGGAAACGATGAGCAGTTCTTC. Protein product: CASRNLAGNDEQFF.

J is TRBJ2-3 and V is TRBV5-1, with D tentatively TRBD1 (6 bases). Trimming pared 4 bases from V and 3 bases from J, leaving 12 bases between. Germline assignment: CDR1 SGHRS and CDR2 YFSETQ. This CDR3 spans 14 amino acids. CDR3 sequence: CASSPDSRTDTQYF. The CDR3 coding sequence is TGCGCCAGCAGCCCGGACAGTAGGACAGATACGCAGTATTTT.

V is TRBV5-4 and J is TRBJ2-3, with unresolved D. There are 15 residues in the CDR3. The germline V and J ends were trimmed by 0 bases and 3 bases, with 11 bases remaining between them. Germline V gene sequence: CDR1 SGHNT, CDR2 YYREEE (reference sequence). The chain's CDR3 is CASSLDRSWTDTQYF. As DNA, the CDR3 is TGTGCCAGCAGCTTGGACCGCTCCTGGACAGATACGCAGTATTTT.

This clone has a count of ten or more. The chain links TRBV7-8 to TRBJ2-2, with D maybe TRBD1 (5 bases). The germline V gene encodes CDR1 SGHVS and CDR2 FQNEAQ. This CDR3 has 14 amino acids. Trimming pared 7 bases from V and 7 bases from J, leaving 16 bases between. CDR3 region: CASNLIKGHGELFF. The CDR3 coding sequence is TGTGCCAGCAACCTCATTAAGGGGCACGGGGAGCTGTTTTTT. Supplemented by reference TRBV7-8 and TRBJ2-2, the full variable domain reads GAGVSQSPRYKVAKRGQDVALRCDPISGHVSLFWYQQALGQGPEFLTYFQNEAQLDKSGLPSDRFFAERPEGSVSTLKIQRTQQEDSAVYLCASNLIKGHGELFFGEGSRLTVL.

This chain connects TRBV28 to TRBJ1-5; tentatively, D is TRBD1 (5 bases). V lost 4 bases and J 6 bases, leaving 16 bases between the germline ends. The length of the CDR3 is 15 residues. Germline CDR1 reads MDHEN; CDR2 reads SYDVKM. The CDR3 sequence: CASSSPEGFVQPQHF. CDR3 nucleotides: TGTGCCAGCAGTTCCCCTGAGGGGTTTGTTCAGCCCCAGCATTTT.

This rearrangement joins TRBV11-2 to TRBJ2-3; D uncertain. V gave up 3 bases and J gave up 6 bases, with 10 bases separating them. Looked up from germline, CDR1 is SGHAT and CDR2 is FQNNGV. The CDR3 runs to 13 residues. The chain's CDR3 is CASSLRSADTQYF. The CDR3 DNA reads TGTGCCAGCAGCTTGAGGTCCGCGGATACGCAGTATTTT.

The J gene is TRBJ2-7, the V gene TRBV29-1, with a weak D call TRBD1 (6 bases). CDR1 is SQVTM, CDR2 ANQGSEA, per germline. The CDR3 runs 13 residues. V was cut by 3 bases and J by 2 bases, with 11 bases left in between. The DNA of the CDR3 is TGCAGCGTTGATCTGGGACACACCTACGAGCAGTACTTC. This sequence encodes CSVDLGHTYEQYF.

The V call is TRBV19, the J call TRBJ1-2, with D unclear. The CDR3 sequence is 13 residues long. The V end lost 11 bases, the J end lost 7 bases, and 20 bases lay between the germline ends. Germline CDR1 LNHDA, CDR2 SQIVND (reference sequence). The CDR3 loop is CASTAGVAFGYTF. The DNA of the CDR3 is TGTGCCTCAACCGCGGGAGTTGCGTTTGGCTACACCTTC.

The V gene is TRBV7-8, the J gene TRBJ2-3; 7 bases line up with TRBD1. The V gene end was trimmed by 5 bases and the J gene end by 4 bases; junction bases not matched to a gene: 6. Germline values: CDR1 SGHVS, CDR2 FQNEAQ. CDR3 length: 14 residues. CDR3 sequence: CASSGRQGPDTQYF. CDR3 in DNA: TGTGCCAGCAGCGGTCGACAGGGTCCAGATACGCAGTATTTT.

The chain carries TRBV7-9 and TRBJ1-2; 9 bases are shared with TRBD1. This CDR3 is built from 13 residues. Germline CDR1 is SEHNR and CDR2 is FQNEAQ (reference sequence). The trim removed 6 bases at V and 7 bases at J, leaving 6 bases unmatched. CDR3 sequence: CASSMDRGGGYTF. The DNA of the CDR3 is TGTGCCAGCAGTATGGACAGGGGAGGTGGCTACACCTTC.

V usage is TRBV5-4 and J usage is TRBJ1-2, with 10 bases identical to TRBD1. Per the germline V gene, CDR1 is SGHNT and CDR2 is YYREEE (reference sequence). The CDR3 runs to 14 residues. The V and J ends lost 4 bases and 4 bases, in that order; junction bases with no gene match: 4. CDR3: CASSSRDRGYGYTF. The CDR3 coding sequence is TGTGCCAGCAGCAGCCGGGACAGGGGCTATGGCTACACCTTC.

The gene calls are TRBV9 and TRBJ2-3; D is undetermined. In germline, CDR1 is SGDLS, CDR2 YYNGEE. This CDR3 region has 14 residues. V lost 0 bases and J 4 bases, leaving 9 bases between the germline ends. CDR3 loop: CASSVGVWADTQYF. The CDR3 DNA reads TGTGCCAGCAGCGTAGGAGTTTGGGCAGATACGCAGTATTTT.

This clone came up a few times. V and J are TRBV7-9 and TRBJ2-1, with 8 bases matching TRBD1. The germline V gene has CDR1 SEHNR and CDR2 FQNEAQ (reference sequence). Trimming cost V 5 bases and J 3 bases; bases outside gene matches: 6. The CDR3 consists of 15 residues. In DNA form, the CDR3 reads TGTGCCAGCAGCCCCGACGGGACAGGCTACAATGAGCAGTTCTTC. Translating it yields CASSPDGTGYNEQFF.